These T cell receptor beta chains were read from a single sample in a study of Ad26.COV2.S vaccination and SARS-CoV-2 variants. Assay: immunoSEQ multiplex PCR; the TCRdb copy retains only in-frame clones and omits some. Of about 420,000 clones listed, 70% to 90% are singletons. Sequenced here: peripheral blood, sampled in a trial of Ad26.COV2.S vaccine versus placebo. All receptors come from a person between 18 and 60 years old who received the Ad26.COV2.S COVID-19 vaccine or a placebo. Each CDR3 is given with its conserved first and last residue. The D gene is left open where the match is weak. Expanded clones are given a class, and other clones once, few, many or no size at all.

J,D,size,V,CDR3,DNA
TRBJ2-7,.,once,TRBV27,CASSWTVGDAYEQYF,TGTGCCAGCAGTTGGACGGTTGGGGACGCCTACGAGCAGTACTTC
TRBJ2-7,.,.,TRBV7-8,CASSLAGRSYEQYF,TGTGCCAGCAGCTTAGCGGGACGGTCCTACGAGCAGTACTTC
TRBJ2-5,.,.,TRBV3-1/TRBV3-2,CASSQDPGARETQYF,TGTGCCAGCAGCCAAGATCCGGGGGCGCGGGAGACCCAGTACTTC
TRBJ2-7,TRBD2,.,TRBV2,CASSRGTSVDEQYF,TGTGCCAGCAGTAGGGGGACTAGCGTTGACGAGCAGTACTTC
TRBJ2-5,.,.,TRBV29-1,CSVAGHQETQYF,TGCAGCGTAGCGGGCCACCAAGAGACCCAGTACTTC
TRBJ2-5,.,.,TRBV4-2,CASSQGGRSDLSETQYF,TGTGCCAGCAGCCAAGGTGGCCGGTCGGACTTATCGGAGACCCAGTACTTC
TRBJ1-4,.,.,TRBV5-1,CASSLEGTLAYEKLFF,TGCGCCAGCAGCTTGGAGGGGACTTTGGCATATGAAAAACTGTTTTTT
TRBJ2-2,TRBD1,.,TRBV30,CAWGYLGQHTGELFF,TGTGCCTGGGGTTACTTGGGACAGCACACCGGGGAGCTGTTTTTT
TRBJ2-7,.,.,TRBV6-1,CASSEVHLREQYF,TGTGCCAGCAGTGAAGTTCACCTACGAGAGCAGTACTTC
TRBJ2-7,.,.,TRBV7-6,CASSPGTLSYEQYF,TGTGCCAGCAGCCCCGGGACATTATCCTACGAGCAGTACTTC
TRBJ1-3,TRBD1,.,TRBV7-2,CASSKPGQGTGNTIYF,TGTGCCAGCAGCAAACCGGGACAGGGAACAGGAAACACCATATATTTT
TRBJ2-1,TRBD1,.,TRBV11-2,CASSFTGGGNEQFF,TGTGCCAGCAGCTTCACAGGGGGCGGCAATGAGCAGTTCTTC
TRBJ2-1,.,.,TRBV7-2,CASSSNRGSSYNEQFF,TGTGCCAGCAGCTCTAACCGGGGGAGCTCCTACAATGAGCAGTTCTTC
TRBJ1-1,.,.,TRBV30,CAWSRTGFRNTEAFF,TGTGCCTGGAGCCGCACAGGGTTCAGGAACACTGAAGCTTTCTTT
TRBJ1-1,TRBD1,once,TRBV10-3,CAISDPYLTGGSEAFF,TGTGCCATCAGTGACCCCTATCTAACAGGGGGCTCTGAAGCTTTCTTT
TRBJ2-1,.,.,TRBV25-1,CASRFDEQFF,TGTGCCAGCAGATTTGATGAGCAGTTCTTC
TRBJ1-1,.,.,TRBV6-2/TRBV6-3,CASSATSIRNTEAFF,TGTGCCAGCAGTGCAACGTCGATAAGGAACACTGAAGCTTTCTTT
TRBJ1-4,.,.,TRBV6-1,CASSARWDTRRTNEKLFF,TGTGCCAGCAGTGCGAGATGGGACACTAGGAGGACTAATGAAAAACTGTTTTTT
TRBJ2-3,.,.,TRBV25-1,CASSDYGPSTDTQYF,TGTGCCAGCAGTGACTACGGACCTAGCACAGATACGCAGTATTTT
TRBJ2-1,.,.,TRBV29-1,CSGQQGGWDNEQFF,TGCAGCGGACAGCAGGGGGGCTGGGACAATGAGCAGTTCTTC
TRBJ1-5,.,.,TRBV3-1/TRBV3-2,CASSPGPNQPQHF,TGTGCCAGCAGCCCGGGACCGAATCAGCCCCAGCATTTT
TRBJ2-2,.,.,TRBV5-1,CASSQDTTGELFF,TGCGCCAGCAGCCAAGACACCACCGGGGAGCTGTTTTTT
TRBJ1-2,TRBD1,.,TRBV6-5,CASSVTGGVRNGYTF,TGTGCCAGCAGCGTAACAGGGGGTGTTCGAAATGGCTACACCTTC
TRBJ1-5,.,.,TRBV2,CASSFYGNQPQHF,TGTGCCAGCAGTTTCTATGGAAATCAGCCCCAGCATTTT
TRBJ2-2,.,.,TRBV7-2,CASRSAPGELFF,TGTGCCAGCCGGTCAGCTCCCGGGGAGCTGTTTTTT
TRBJ1-5,.,.,TRBV5-6,CASSFTGDQPQHF,TGTGCCAGCAGCTTCACTGGGGACCAGCCCCAGCATTTT
TRBJ1-2,TRBD1,.,TRBV7-2,CASSLAWTGSYGYTF,TGTGCCAGCAGCTTAGCGTGGACAGGGAGCTATGGCTACACCTTC
TRBJ1-3,TRBD1,.,TRBV6-2/TRBV6-3,CASSYPGTGASGNTIYF,TGTGCCAGCAGTTACCCCGGGACAGGGGCATCTGGAAACACCATATATTTT
TRBJ2-3,.,.,TRBV18,CAARGQFTDTQYF,TGTGCCGCCCGGGGGCAGTTCACAGATACGCAGTATTTT
TRBJ2-7,.,once,TRBV19,CASSPWGQGEQYF,TGTGCCAGCTCTCCCTGGGGGCAGGGAGAGCAGTACTTC
TRBJ2-3,.,once,TRBV5-1,CASSQGPGTDTQYF,TGCGCCAGCAGCCAGGGACCGGGCACAGATACGCAGTATTTT
TRBJ2-7,.,.,TRBV7-3,CASSPSWGGHEQYF,TGTGCCAGCAGCCCTTCGTGGGGGGGCCACGAGCAGTACTTC
TRBJ2-3,.,.,TRBV5-6,CASRLGALFPDTQYF,TGTGCCAGCAGGCTTGGGGCCCTTTTCCCAGATACGCAGTATTTT
TRBJ2-1,.,.,TRBV7-9,CASSPPPGNEQFF,TGTGCCAGCAGCCCCCCCCCGGGCAATGAGCAGTTCTTC
TRBJ2-1,TRBD2,.,TRBV3-1/TRBV3-2,CASSHPSGGGEQFF,TGTGCCAGCAGCCACCCTAGCGGGGGGGGTGAGCAGTTCTTC
TRBJ1-5,.,once,TRBV19,CASSFWGSESNQPQHF,TGTGCCAGTAGTTTCTGGGGGAGTGAAAGCAATCAGCCCCAGCATTTT
TRBJ1-3,TRBD1,.,TRBV19,CASSRRDRSVGNTIYF,TGTGCCAGTAGTCGCCGGGACAGGTCCGTTGGAAACACCATATATTTT
TRBJ2-5,.,.,TRBV2,CASSQFSWETQYF,TGTGCCAGCAGTCAGTTTAGTTGGGAGACCCAGTACTTC
TRBJ2-5,.,.,TRBV24-1,CATNAGYQETQYF,TGTGCCACCAATGCAGGGTACCAAGAGACCCAGTACTTC
TRBJ2-3,.,.,TRBV7-3,CASSLTLGLDTDTQYF,TGTGCCAGCAGCTTAACGTTGGGGCTAGACACAGATACGCAGTATTTT
TRBJ2-2,.,.,TRBV6-5,CASSQYNRVIGELFF,TGTGCCAGCAGTCAGTATAACAGGGTTATCGGGGAGCTGTTTTTT
TRBJ2-3,.,.,TRBV29-1,CSVERARTDTQYF,TGCAGCGTTGAGAGAGCGCGCACAGATACGCAGTATTTT
TRBJ2-2,.,.,TRBV7-2,CASSLPSGELFF,TGTGCCAGCAGCCTTCCGTCCGGGGAGCTGTTTTTT
TRBJ2-7,.,.,TRBV10-3,CAISESGALSYEQYF,TGTGCCATCAGTGAGTCAGGGGCTTTGTCCTACGAGCAGTACTTC
TRBJ2-7,.,.,TRBV29-1,CSVLHAYEQYF,TGCAGCGTTTTACATGCGTACGAGCAGTACTTC